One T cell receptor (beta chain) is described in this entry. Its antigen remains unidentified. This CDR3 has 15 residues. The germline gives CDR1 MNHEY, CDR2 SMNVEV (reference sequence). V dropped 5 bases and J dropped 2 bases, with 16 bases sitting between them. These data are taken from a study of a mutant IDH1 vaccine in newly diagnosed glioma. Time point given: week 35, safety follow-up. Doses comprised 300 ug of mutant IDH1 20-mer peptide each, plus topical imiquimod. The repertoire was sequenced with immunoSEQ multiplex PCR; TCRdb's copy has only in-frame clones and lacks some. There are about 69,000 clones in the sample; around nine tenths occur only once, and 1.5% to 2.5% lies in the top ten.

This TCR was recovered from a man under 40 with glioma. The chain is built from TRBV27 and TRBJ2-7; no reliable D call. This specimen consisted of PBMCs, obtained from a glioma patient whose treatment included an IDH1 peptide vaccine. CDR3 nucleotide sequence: TGTGCCAGCAGTCCCCGATTACAGTGGGCCTACGAGCAGTACTTC. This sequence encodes CASSPRLQWAYEQYF.